This T cell receptor (beta chain) emerged from a study of cytomegalovirus exposure and HLA in healthy donors. PCR employed 60 Vbeta and 13 Jbeta primers. The data were produced by immunoSEQ multiplex PCR, yet TCRdb's version contains in-frame clones alone and is incomplete. The profile covers around 94,000 clones, with 81% appearing a single time and about 9.4% taken by the ten largest. Healthy bone marrow donors formed the donor group. Donors likely had unrecorded immune exposures despite being nominally healthy when sampled. The germline CDR1 and CDR2 sequences are SGHNT and YYREEE (reference sequence). V was trimmed by 2 bases and J by 6 bases, leaving 11 bases between them. This CDR3 is built from 13 residues. Only a few counts were recorded for this clone.

The source of this sequence is a human donor in good health. The sequencing input was PBMCs. This chain connects TRBV5-4 to TRBJ1-1; D gene uncertain. The CDR3 loop is CASSFFQASEAFF. CDR3 nucleotides: TGTGCCAGCAGCTTCTTTCAGGCTTCTGAAGCTTTCTTT.